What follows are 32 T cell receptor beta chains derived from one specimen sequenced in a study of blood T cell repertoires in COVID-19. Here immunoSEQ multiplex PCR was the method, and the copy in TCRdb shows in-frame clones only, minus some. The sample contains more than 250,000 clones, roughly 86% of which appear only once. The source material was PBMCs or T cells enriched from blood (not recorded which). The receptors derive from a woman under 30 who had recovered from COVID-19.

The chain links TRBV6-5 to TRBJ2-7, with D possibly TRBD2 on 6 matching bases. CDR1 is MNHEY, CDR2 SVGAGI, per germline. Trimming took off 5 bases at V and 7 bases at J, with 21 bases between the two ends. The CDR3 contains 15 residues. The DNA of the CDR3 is TGTGCCAGCAGTCCCCGTAGCTGGGAGGAAAGGGAGCAGTACTTC. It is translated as CASSPRSWEEREQYF.

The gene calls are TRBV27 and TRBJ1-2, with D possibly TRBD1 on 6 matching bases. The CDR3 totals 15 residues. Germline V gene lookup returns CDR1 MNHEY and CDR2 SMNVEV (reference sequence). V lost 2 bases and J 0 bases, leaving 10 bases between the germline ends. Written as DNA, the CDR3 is TGTGCCAGCAGTTTACGCGGGGGGCCTAACTATGGCTACACCTTC. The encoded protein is CASSLRGGPNYGYTF.

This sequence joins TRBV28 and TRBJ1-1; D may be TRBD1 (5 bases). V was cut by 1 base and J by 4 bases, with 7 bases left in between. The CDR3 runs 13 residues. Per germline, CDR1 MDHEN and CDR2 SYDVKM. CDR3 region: CASSLLGATEAFF. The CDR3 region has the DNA TGTGCCAGCAGTTTATTAGGGGCCACTGAAGCTTTCTTT.

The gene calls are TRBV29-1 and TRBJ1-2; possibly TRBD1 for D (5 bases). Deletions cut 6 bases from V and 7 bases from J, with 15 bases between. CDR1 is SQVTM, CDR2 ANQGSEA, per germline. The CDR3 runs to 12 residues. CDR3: CSVGSIGVGYTF. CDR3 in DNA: TGCAGCGTCGGTTCGATAGGGGTTGGCTACACCTTC.

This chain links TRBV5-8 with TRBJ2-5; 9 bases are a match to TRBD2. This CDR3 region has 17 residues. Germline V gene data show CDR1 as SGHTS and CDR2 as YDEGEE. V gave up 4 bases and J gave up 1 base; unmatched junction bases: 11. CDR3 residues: CASSPGRAGGSQETQYF. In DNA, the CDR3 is TGTGCCAGCAGCCCCGGGAGAGCGGGGGGCTCCCAAGAGACCCAGTACTTC.

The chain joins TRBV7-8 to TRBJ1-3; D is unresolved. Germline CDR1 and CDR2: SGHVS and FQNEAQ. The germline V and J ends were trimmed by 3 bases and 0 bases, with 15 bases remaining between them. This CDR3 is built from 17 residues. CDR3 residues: CASSLGRAAHSGNTIYF. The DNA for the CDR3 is TGTGCCAGCAGCTTGGGGAGGGCCGCTCACTCTGGAAACACCATATATTTT.

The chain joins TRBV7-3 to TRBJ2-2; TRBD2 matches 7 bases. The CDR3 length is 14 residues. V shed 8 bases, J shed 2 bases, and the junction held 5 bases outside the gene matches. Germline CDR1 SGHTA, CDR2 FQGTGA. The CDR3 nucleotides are TGTGCCAGCCGGGCGGGGGTCAACACCGGGGAGCTGTTTTTT. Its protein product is CASRAGVNTGELFF.

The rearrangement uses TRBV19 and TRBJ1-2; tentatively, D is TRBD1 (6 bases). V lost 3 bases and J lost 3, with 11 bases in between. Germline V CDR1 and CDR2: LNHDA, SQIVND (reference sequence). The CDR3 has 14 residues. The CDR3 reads CASSIGGRDYGYTF. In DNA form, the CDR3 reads TGTGCCAGTAGTATCGGGGGGCGAGACTATGGCTACACCTTC.

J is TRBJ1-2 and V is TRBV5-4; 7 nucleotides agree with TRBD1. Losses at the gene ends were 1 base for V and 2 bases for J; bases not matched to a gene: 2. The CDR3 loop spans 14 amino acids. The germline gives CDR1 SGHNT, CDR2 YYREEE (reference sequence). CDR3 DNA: TGTGCCAGCAGCTTGAGGGGGCTGAACTATGGCTACACCTTC. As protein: CASSLRGLNYGYTF.

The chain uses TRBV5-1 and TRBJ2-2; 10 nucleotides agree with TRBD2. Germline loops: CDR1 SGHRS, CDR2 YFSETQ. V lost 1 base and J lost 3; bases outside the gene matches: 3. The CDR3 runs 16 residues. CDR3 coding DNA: TGCGCCAGCAGCTTGACTAGCGGGGTGTACACCGGGGAGCTGTTTTTT. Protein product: CASSLTSGVYTGELFF.

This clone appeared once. The CDR3 DNA reads as TGTGCCAGCTGGTCGGGATCGGTGGGCAATGAGCAGTTCTTC. Translation gives CASWSGSVGNEQFF. The J gene is TRBJ2-1, the V gene TRBV5-4; tentative D call: TRBD2 (5 bases). Trimming cost V 7 bases and J 6 bases, with 17 bases left between them. Per germline, CDR1 SGHNT and CDR2 YYREEE (reference sequence). This CDR3 spans 14 amino acids.

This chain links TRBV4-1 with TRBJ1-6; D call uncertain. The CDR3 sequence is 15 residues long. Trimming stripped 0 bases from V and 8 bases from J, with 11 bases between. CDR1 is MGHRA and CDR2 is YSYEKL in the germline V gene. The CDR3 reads CASSQDPGDDSPLHF. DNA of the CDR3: TGCGCCAGCAGCCAAGACCCGGGAGACGATTCACCCCTCCACTTT.

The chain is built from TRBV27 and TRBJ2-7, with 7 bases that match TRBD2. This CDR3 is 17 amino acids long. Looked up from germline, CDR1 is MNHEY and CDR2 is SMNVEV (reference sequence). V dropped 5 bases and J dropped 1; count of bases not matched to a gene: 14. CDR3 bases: TGTGCCAGCAGTACGCGCCCATCCCTAGCGGCTTCCTACGAGCAGTACTTC. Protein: CASSTRPSLAASYEQYF.

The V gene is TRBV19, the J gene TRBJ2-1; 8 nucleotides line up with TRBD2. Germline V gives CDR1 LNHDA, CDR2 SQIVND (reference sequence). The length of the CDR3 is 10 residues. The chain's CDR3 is CISGGPGEFF. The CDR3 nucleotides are TGTATTTCGGGGGGGCCAGGGGAGTTCTTC. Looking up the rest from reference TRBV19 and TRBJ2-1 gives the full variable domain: DGGITQSPKYLFRKEGQNVTLSCEQNLNHDAMYWYRQDPGQGLRLIYYSQIVNDFQKGDIAEGYSVSREKKESFPLTVTSAQKNPTAFYLCISGGPGEFFGPGTRLTVL.

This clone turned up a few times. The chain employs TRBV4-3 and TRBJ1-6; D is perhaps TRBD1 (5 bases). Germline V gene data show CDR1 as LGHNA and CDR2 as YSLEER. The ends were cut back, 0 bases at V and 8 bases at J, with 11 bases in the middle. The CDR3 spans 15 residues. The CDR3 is CASSQDGRVDSPLHF. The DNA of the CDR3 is TGCGCCAGCAGCCAAGACGGCAGGGTGGATTCACCCCTCCACTTT.

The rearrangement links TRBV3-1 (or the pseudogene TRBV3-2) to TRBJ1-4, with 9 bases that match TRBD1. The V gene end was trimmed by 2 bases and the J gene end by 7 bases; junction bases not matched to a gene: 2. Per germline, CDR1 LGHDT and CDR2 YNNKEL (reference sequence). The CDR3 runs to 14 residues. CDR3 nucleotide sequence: TGTGCCAGCAGCCAACGACAGGGGGGTGAAAAACTGTTTTTT. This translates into CASSQRQGGEKLFF.

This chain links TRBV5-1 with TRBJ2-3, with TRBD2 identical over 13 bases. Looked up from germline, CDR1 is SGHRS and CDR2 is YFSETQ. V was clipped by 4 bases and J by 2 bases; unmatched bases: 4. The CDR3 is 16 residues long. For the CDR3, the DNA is TGCGCCAGCAGCGCACTAGCGGGGGGGCCCACAGATACGCAGTATTTT. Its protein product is CASSALAGGPTDTQYF.

The CDR3: CASSPGTSRNYEQYF. DNA for the CDR3: TGTGCCAGTAGTCCCGGGACTAGCAGAAACTACGAGCAGTACTTC. The V call is TRBV19, the J call TRBJ2-7, with TRBD2 identical over 9 bases. CDR3 size: 15 residues. Trimming cost V 5 bases and J 3 bases; bases outside gene matches: 8. Germline lookup yields CDR1 LNHDA and CDR2 SQIVND (reference sequence).

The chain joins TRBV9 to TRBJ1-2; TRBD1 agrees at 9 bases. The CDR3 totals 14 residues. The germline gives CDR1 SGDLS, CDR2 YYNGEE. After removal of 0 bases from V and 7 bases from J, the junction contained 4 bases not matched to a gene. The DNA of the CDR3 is TGTGCCAGCAGCGTAGGGACAGGGGTTGGTGGCTACACCTTC. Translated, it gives CASSVGTGVGGYTF.

The CDR3, as DNA: TGTGCCAGCAGCGGCGACTCGGACAGGTGGATCCCCAATCAGCCCCAGCATTTT. This sequence encodes CASSGDSDRWIPNQPQHF. This chain uses TRBV7-2 with TRBJ1-5; 7 bases align to TRBD1. From germline, CDR1 is SGHTA and CDR2 FQGNSA. The CDR3 covers 18 residues. J lost 3 bases, V lost 5 bases, and 16 bases had no gene match.

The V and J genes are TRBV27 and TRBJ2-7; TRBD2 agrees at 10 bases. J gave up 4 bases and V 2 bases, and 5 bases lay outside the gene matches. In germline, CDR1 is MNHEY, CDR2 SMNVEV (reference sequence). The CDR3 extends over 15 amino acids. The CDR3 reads CASSLTLAGFYEQYF. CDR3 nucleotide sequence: TGTGCCAGCAGTTTAACACTAGCGGGATTTTACGAGCAGTACTTC.

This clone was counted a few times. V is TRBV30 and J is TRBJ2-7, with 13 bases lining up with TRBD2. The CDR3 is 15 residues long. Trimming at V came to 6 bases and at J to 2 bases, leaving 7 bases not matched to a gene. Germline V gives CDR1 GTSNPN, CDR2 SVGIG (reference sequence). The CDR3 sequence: CACTGTSGIPYEQYF. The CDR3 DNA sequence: TGTGCCTGTACCGGGACTAGCGGGATTCCCTACGAGCAGTACTTC.

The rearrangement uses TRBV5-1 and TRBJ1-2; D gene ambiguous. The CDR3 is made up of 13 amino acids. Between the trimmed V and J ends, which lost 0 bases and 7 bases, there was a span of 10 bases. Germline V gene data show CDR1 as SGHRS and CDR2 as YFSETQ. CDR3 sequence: CASSLAGDGGYTF. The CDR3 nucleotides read TGCGCCAGCAGCTTGGCAGGCGACGGTGGCTACACCTTC.

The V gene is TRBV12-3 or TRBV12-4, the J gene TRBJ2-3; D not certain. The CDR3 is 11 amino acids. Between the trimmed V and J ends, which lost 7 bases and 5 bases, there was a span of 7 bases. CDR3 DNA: TGTGCCAGCACCCACGGAGATACGCAGTATTTT. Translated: CASTHGDTQYF.

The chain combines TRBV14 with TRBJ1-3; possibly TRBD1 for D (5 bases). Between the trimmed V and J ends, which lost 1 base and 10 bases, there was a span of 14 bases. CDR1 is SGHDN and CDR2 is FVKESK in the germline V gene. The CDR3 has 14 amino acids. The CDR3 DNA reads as TGTGCCAGCAGCCAAGTGCCAGGGTTGCGGACCATATATTTT. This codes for CASSQVPGLRTIYF.

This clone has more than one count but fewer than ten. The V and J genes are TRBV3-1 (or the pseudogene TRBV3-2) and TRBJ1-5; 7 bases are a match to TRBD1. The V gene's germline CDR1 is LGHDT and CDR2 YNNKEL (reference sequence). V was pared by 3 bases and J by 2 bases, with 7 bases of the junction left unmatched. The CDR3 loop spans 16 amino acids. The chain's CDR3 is CASSQHQGVGNQPQHF. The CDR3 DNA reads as TGTGCCAGCAGCCAGCATCAGGGGGTGGGCAATCAGCCCCAGCATTTT.

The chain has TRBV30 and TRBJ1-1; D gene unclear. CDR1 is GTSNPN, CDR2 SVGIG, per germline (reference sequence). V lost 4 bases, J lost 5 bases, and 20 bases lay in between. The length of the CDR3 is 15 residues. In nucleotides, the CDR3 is TGTGCCTGGACGGGATTCGGAGGCCAGGATACTGAAGCTTTCTTT. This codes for CAWTGFGGQDTEAFF.

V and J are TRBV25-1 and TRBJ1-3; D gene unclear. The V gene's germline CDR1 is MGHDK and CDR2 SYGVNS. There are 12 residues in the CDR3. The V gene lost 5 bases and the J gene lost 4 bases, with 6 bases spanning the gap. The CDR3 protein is CASSSGGNTIYF. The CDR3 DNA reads TGTGCCAGCAGTTCGGGAGGAAACACCATATATTTT.

DNA of the CDR3: TGCGCCAGCAGCTTGGCGACAGGGGCTGGGGCCAACGTCCTGACTTTC. Its translation is CASSLATGAGANVLTF. This rearrangement joins TRBV5-1 to TRBJ2-6; 8 bases match TRBD1. CDR1 SGHRS and CDR2 YFSETQ come from the germline V gene. This CDR3 contains 16 residues. The V gene end was trimmed by 0 bases and the J gene end by 2 bases; junction bases not matched to a gene: 1.

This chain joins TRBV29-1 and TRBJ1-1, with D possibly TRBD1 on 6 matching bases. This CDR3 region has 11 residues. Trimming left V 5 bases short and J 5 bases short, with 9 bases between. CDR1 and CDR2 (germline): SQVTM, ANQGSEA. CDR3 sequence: CSVRTGTEAFF. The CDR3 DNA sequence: TGCAGCGTTAGAACAGGGACTGAAGCTTTCTTT. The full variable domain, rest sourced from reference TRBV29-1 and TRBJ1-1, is SAVISQKPSRDICQRGTSLTIQCQVDSQVTMMFWYRQQPGQSLTLIATANQGSEATYESGFVIDKFPISRPNLTFSTLTVSNMSPEDSSIYLCSVRTGTEAFFGQGTRLTVV.

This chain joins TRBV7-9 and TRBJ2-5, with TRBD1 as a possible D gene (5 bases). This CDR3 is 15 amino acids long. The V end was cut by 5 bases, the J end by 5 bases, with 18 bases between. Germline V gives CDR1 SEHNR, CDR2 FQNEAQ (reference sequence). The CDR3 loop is CASSLGVTEVETQYF. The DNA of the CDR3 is TGTGCCAGCAGCCTAGGGGTGACAGAGGTGGAGACCCAGTACTTC.

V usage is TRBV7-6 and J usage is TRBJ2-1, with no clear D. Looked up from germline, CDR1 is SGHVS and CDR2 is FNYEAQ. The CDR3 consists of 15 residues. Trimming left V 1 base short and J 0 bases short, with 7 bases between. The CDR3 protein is CASSLGANSYNEQFF. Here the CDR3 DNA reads TGTGCCAGCAGCTTAGGGGCGAACTCCTACAATGAGCAGTTCTTC.